This is a list of T cell receptor beta chains from one sample in a study of CD8 T cells in Susac syndrome. In TCRdb, the immunoSEQ multiplex PCR reads were re-called with MiXCR into one record per CDR3 protein. This sample yields 150,000 to 200,000 distinct CDR3 sequences, of which roughly 93% are seen a single time; around 0.13% belongs to the top ten. The sequencing input was CD4+ T cells from PBMCs. The receptor set was obtained from a human donor in good health. The CDR3 runs from the conserved cysteine through the conserved F or W. D genes are given only for firm matches. Expanded clones get a size class; other rows say once, few or many, or leave the size out.

clone_size j_call v_call d_call cdr3_length cdr3_aa cdr3_nt
NA TRBJ2-3 TRBV20-1 TRBD1 13 CSAGDRAQDTQYF TGCAGTGCTGGGGACAGGGCGCAGGATACGCAGTATTTT
NA TRBJ2-6 TRBV7-3 NA 15 CASSDGLGGANVLTF TGTGCCAGCAGCGACGGCCTTGGGGGGGCCAACGTCCTGACTTTC
NA TRBJ1-2 TRBV2 TRBD1 14 CASSDPGGDYGYTF TGTGCCAGCAGTGACCCAGGGGGTGACTATGGCTACACCTTC
NA TRBJ1-4 TRBV7-9 TRBD1 17 CASSPGQGVLTNEKLFF TGTGCCAGCAGCCCCGGACAGGGAGTGCTCACTAATGAAAAACTGTTTTTT
NA TRBJ2-3 TRBV7-2 TRBD2 15 CASSGLAGAQDTQYF TGTGCCAGCAGCGGGTTAGCGGGGGCCCAGGATACGCAGTATTTT
NA TRBJ2-5 TRBV2 NA 13 CASSAGQQETQYF TGTGCCAGCAGTGCAGGGCAGCAAGAGACCCAGTACTTC
NA TRBJ1-1 TRBV5-1 NA 14 CASSSSAVNTEAFF TGCGCCAGCAGCTCGTCTGCGGTGAACACTGAAGCTTTCTTT
NA TRBJ2-7 TRBV3-1 NA 13 CASSLTEGLEQYF TGTGCCAGCAGCCTTACGGAGGGTCTCGAGCAGTACTTC
few TRBJ1-2 TRBV6-1 NA 14 CASSELGTTDGYTF TGTGCCAGCAGTGAGCTGGGGACCACGGATGGCTACACCTTC
NA TRBJ2-1 TRBV3-1 NA 15 CASSLLMSSYNEQFF TGTGCCAGCAGCCTCTTAATGAGCTCCTACAATGAGCAGTTCTTC
NA TRBJ2-2 TRBV28 NA 15 CASKIARFGPGELFF TGTGCCAGCAAAATAGCGAGGTTCGGTCCCGGGGAGCTGTTTTTT
NA TRBJ1-5 TRBV24-1 NA 14 CATSDGGTYQPQHF TGTGCCACCAGTGATGGGGGGACCTATCAGCCCCAGCATTTT
NA TRBJ2-3 TRBV29-1 NA 15 CSVEDRGGVGDTQYF TGCAGCGTTGAAGATCGCGGCGGGGTAGGGGATACGCAGTATTTT
NA TRBJ2-3 TRBV2 NA 13 CASSEFRTDTQYF TGTGCCAGCAGTGAGTTCCGGACAGATACGCAGTATTTT
once TRBJ2-2 TRBV3-1 TRBD1 13 CASSIQGDGELFF TGTGCCAGCAGCATACAGGGGGACGGGGAGCTGTTTTTT
NA TRBJ2-3 TRBV12-3/TRBV12-4 TRBD2 18 CAIQLPKDQRGWSDTQYF TGTGCCATCCAGTTACCCAAGGATCAGCGGGGGTGGTCAGATACGCAGTATTTT
NA TRBJ2-1 TRBV6-6 TRBD1 16 CASIIAPGQGGTEQFF TGTGCCAGCATCATAGCCCCGGGACAGGGGGGGACGGAGCAGTTCTTC
NA TRBJ2-3 TRBV19 NA 14 CASSISDLEDTQYF TGTGCCAGTAGTATCTCCGACCTGGAAGATACGCAGTATTTT
NA TRBJ1-3 TRBV7-2 TRBD1 16 CASSSTGGFSGNTIYF TGTGCCAGCAGCTCGACAGGGGGATTCTCTGGAAACACCATATATTTT
NA TRBJ2-7 TRBV15 NA 14 CATSREGRSYEQYF TGTGCCACCAGCAGAGAGGGCCGTTCCTACGAGCAGTACTTC
NA TRBJ1-1 TRBV6-9 TRBD1 13 CASSYSRGQGAFF TGTGCCAGCAGTTATTCGAGGGGACAGGGAGCTTTCTTT
NA TRBJ1-1 TRBV12-3/TRBV12-4 NA 14 CASSLFMKNTEAFF TGTGCCAGCAGTTTATTTATGAAGAACACTGAAGCTTTCTTT
NA TRBJ2-5 TRBV4-2 NA 15 CASSQERGYQETQYF TGTGCCAGCAGCCAAGAGAGGGGGTACCAAGAGACCCAGTACTTC
NA TRBJ1-1 TRBV29-1 NA 13 CSVAIIQDTEAFF TGCAGCGTCGCCATTATCCAGGACACTGAAGCTTTCTTT
NA TRBJ1-2 TRBV23-1 NA 16 CASSLNRGPLSRGYTF TGCGCCAGCAGTCTCAATCGCGGGCCCCTTTCGCGTGGCTACACCTTC
NA TRBJ2-7 TRBV3-1 TRBD1 14 CASSPGQLHEAQYF TGTGCCAGCAGCCCGGGACAGTTACATGAAGCGCAGTACTTC
NA TRBJ2-3 TRBV12-3/TRBV12-4 NA 16 CASSPGGGTGTDTQYF TGTGCCAGCAGTCCCGGTGGGGGGACCGGCACAGATACGCAGTATTTT
NA TRBJ2-1 TRBV7-8 TRBD1 15 CASSLQGDSYNEQFF TGTGCCAGCAGCTTGCAGGGGGACTCCTACAATGAGCAGTTCTTC
NA TRBJ2-5 TRBV11-2 NA 12 CASSLVSETQYF TGTGCCAGCAGCTTAGTATCCGAGACCCAGTACTTC
NA TRBJ2-1 TRBV6-2/TRBV6-3 NA 12 CASSYYGSLQFF TGTGCCAGCAGTTACTACGGTAGTCTACAGTTCTTC
NA TRBJ2-2 TRBV27 NA 13 CASSLIFTGELFF TGTGCCAGCAGTTTAATCTTCACCGGGGAGCTGTTTTTT
NA TRBJ2-7 TRBV11-2 NA 15 CASSSSGWVTYEQYF TGTGCCAGCAGCTCCTCCGGGTGGGTAACGTACGAGCAGTACTTC
once TRBJ1-2 TRBV2 NA 12 CARYRIPSGYTF TGTGCCAGATACAGGATCCCTAGTGGCTACACCTTC
once TRBJ2-6 TRBV11-1 NA 20 CASSLGVGGRRASGANVLTF TGTGCCAGCAGCTTAGGGGTGGGGGGGCGACGGGCCTCTGGGGCCAACGTCCTGACTTTC
NA TRBJ2-7 TRBV19 TRBD2 13 CATGGRSSYEQYF TGTGCCACCGGGGGGAGGAGCTCCTACGAGCAGTACTTC
NA TRBJ2-3 TRBV5-1 NA 14 CASSPRRSTDTQFF TGCGCCAGCAGCCCCAGGAGAAGCACAGATACGCAGTTTTTT
once TRBJ1-3 TRBV18 NA 14 CASSPNGQRNTIYF TGTGCCAGCTCACCAAACGGACAGAGAAACACCATATATTTT
NA TRBJ1-4 TRBV19 TRBD1 13 CASSIGQGEKLFF TGTGCCAGTAGTATCGGACAGGGCGAAAAACTGTTTTTT
NA TRBJ2-7 TRBV2 TRBD1 15 CASSRTGTGINEQYF TGTGCCAGCAGCCGAACCGGGACAGGGATCAACGAGCAGTACTTC
NA TRBJ1-4 TRBV20-1 TRBD1 15 CSASDRAATNEKLFF TGCAGTGCTAGTGACAGGGCTGCAACTAATGAAAAACTGTTTTTT
few TRBJ1-2 TRBV6-5 NA 14 CASSYDGGNYGYTF TGTGCCAGCAGTTACGATGGAGGGAACTATGGCTACACCTTC
NA TRBJ2-1 TRBV6-5 TRBD2 16 CASSYSASGVYNEQFF TGTGCCAGCAGTTACTCGGCTAGCGGGGTTTACAATGAGCAGTTCTTC
NA TRBJ1-2 TRBV7-9 TRBD1 14 CASSLVGTGMGYTF TGTGCCAGCAGCTTAGTCGGGACAGGGATGGGCTACACCTTC
once TRBJ1-1 TRBV7-2 NA 13 CASRSRMNTEAFF TGTGCCAGCAGGAGTAGGATGAACACTGAAGCTTTCTTT
NA TRBJ2-5 TRBV6-6 NA 15 CASSRNTGGEETQYF TGTGCCAGCAGTCGCAACACAGGGGGGGAAGAGACCCAGTACTTC
once TRBJ1-2 TRBV7-9 TRBD1 15 CASSLRGTGLYGYTF TGTGCCAGCAGCTTAAGGGGGACAGGACTCTATGGCTACACCTTC
NA TRBJ2-5 TRBV12-5 NA 16 CASGSRAGKGLETQYF TGTGCTAGTGGTTCCCGGGCAGGGAAGGGTTTGGAGACCCAGTACTTC
NA TRBJ2-2 TRBV12-3/TRBV12-4 NA 16 CASSKGQISNTGELFF TGTGCCAGCAGTAAGGGACAAATCTCGAACACCGGGGAGCTGTTTTTT